A single sample is the source of the 23 T cell receptor beta chains below, sequenced in a study of T-cell memory formation after mild COVID-19. Each CDR3 protein is one row after TCRdb ran MiXCR on the 5' RACE reads. The profile shows about 270,000 distinct CDR3 sequences, under 20% of them singletons. Sequencing used PBMCs or a T cell subset sorted from them (not recorded which). The receptors were gathered from a man aged 18-30 years who had mild COVID-19 (a few samples of this study predate the infection). Cell type and time point are not known.

This clonotype was found a few times. The CDR3 coding sequence is TGTGCCAGCAGTTTATCGTCCTCAGGGGTGGAGACCCAGTACTTC. It yields the protein CASSLSSSGVETQYF. The chain links TRBV27 to TRBJ2-5, with D maybe TRBD1 (6 bases). The germline V gene has CDR1 MNHEY and CDR2 SMNVEV (reference sequence). The CDR3 length is 15 residues. V gave up 0 bases and J gave up 5 bases, with 13 bases separating them.

This clonotype came up a few times. This chain links TRBV7-2 with TRBJ1-1, with D possibly matching TRBD1 (6 bases). V was pared by 5 bases and J by 6 bases, with 22 bases between. CDR3 length equals 16 residues. CDR1 SGHTA and CDR2 FQGNSA come from the germline V gene. The CDR3 sequence: CASSRGTPLVGAEAFF. CDR3 bases: TGTGCCAGCAGCCGGGGGACACCCTTAGTGGGGGCTGAAGCTTTCTTT.

This clonotype was detected ten times or more. This chain joins TRBV27 and TRBJ2-2, with 7 bases identical to TRBD2. This CDR3 has 13 amino acids. CDR1 is MNHEY and CDR2 is SMNVEV in the germline V gene (reference sequence). Losses at the gene ends were 2 bases for V and 6 bases for J; bases not matched to a gene: 0. The CDR3 DNA reads as TGTGCCAGCAGTTTACGGGGGGCCGGGGAGCTGTTTTTT. It encodes CASSLRGAGELFF.

J is TRBJ1-1 and V is TRBV7-9; D is ambiguous. Trimming cost V 0 bases and J 1 base, with 6 bases left between them. CDR1 is SEHNR, CDR2 FQNEAQ, per germline (reference sequence). The CDR3 length is 14 residues. CDR3 sequence (DNA): TGTGCCAGCAGCTTAGCGAGGAAGAACACTGAAGCTTTCTTT. Amino acids: CASSLARKNTEAFF.

The chain combines TRBV6-1 with TRBJ2-7; 8 bases line up with TRBD2. The length of the CDR3 is 13 residues. V lost 6 bases, J lost 0 bases, and 1 base stayed unmatched. Germline lookup yields CDR1 MNHNS and CDR2 SASEGT. The CDR3 DNA reads as TGTGCCAGCAGGGCGGGGGGCTCCTACGAGCAGTACGTC. This sequence encodes CASRAGGSYEQYV.

This clonotype was seen only a few times. The CDR3 sequence is CASSEWGARFQPQHF. CDR3 in DNA: TGTGCCAGCAGTGAATGGGGGGCCCGATTTCAGCCCCAGCATTTT. The chain links TRBV2 to TRBJ1-5, with a possible D match to TRBD1 (6 bases). V was shortened by 2 bases and J by 6 bases, with 14 bases between the two germline ends. CDR3 size: 15 residues. Germline V gene data show CDR1 as SNHLY and CDR2 as FYNNEI.

This clonotype was recorded at least ten times. The genes are TRBV5-6 and TRBJ2-3, with 15 bases matching TRBD2. The CDR3 contains 17 residues. Germline CDR1 and CDR2: SGHDT and YYEEEE. Germline trimming cut 6 bases from V and 3 bases from J; bases unmatched to any gene: 8. The CDR3 sequence is CASIYLGLAGGTDTQYF. The CDR3 DNA sequence: TGTGCCAGCATCTACCTAGGACTAGCGGGGGGGACAGATACGCAGTATTTT.

This clonotype turned up a few times. J is TRBJ2-2 and V is TRBV7-3; TRBD1 aligns across 7 bases. V trimming: 4 bases; J trimming: 4 bases; junction bases outside the gene matches: 6. Germline CDR1 SGHTA, CDR2 FQGTGA. The CDR3 is made up of 15 amino acids. The DNA for the CDR3 is TGTGCCAGCAGCTCTCGACAGGGAAGCACCGGGGAGCTGTTTTTT. Translation: CASSSRQGSTGELFF. The whole variable domain, remainder taken from reference TRBV7-3 and TRBJ2-2, is GAGVSQTPSNKVTEKGKYVELRCDPISGHTALYWYRQSLGQGPEFLIYFQGTGAADDSGLPNDRFFAVRPEGSVSTLKIQRTERGDSAVYLCASSSRQGSTGELFFGEGSRLTVL.

V is TRBV7-8 and J is TRBJ2-3; D ambiguous. The V end was cut by 5 bases, the J end by 4 bases, with 10 bases between. The CDR3 loop spans 13 amino acids. CDR1 and CDR2 from the germline V gene are SGHVS and FQNEAQ. The CDR3 sequence is CASSRPWPDTQYF. The CDR3 DNA follows: TGTGCCAGCAGCCGCCCCTGGCCAGATACGCAGTATTTT.

This clonotype has a count of ten or more. The CDR3 bases are TGCGCCAGCAGCCTTGAACAGGGAGATAAACAGTACTTC. This gives the protein CASSLEQGDKQYF. The chain uses TRBV4-3 and TRBJ2-7; a possible D gene is TRBD1 (6 bases). CDR3 length equals 13 residues. Trimming removed 4 bases at V and 10 bases at J, with 17 bases between. Looked up from germline, CDR1 is LGHNA and CDR2 is YSLEER.

This clonotype was seen more than once but under ten times. The chain recombines TRBV7-9 with TRBJ1-3; D is ambiguous. CDR1 and CDR2 (germline): SEHNR, FQNEAQ (reference sequence). This CDR3 region has 13 residues. Trimming pared 9 bases from V and 4 bases from J, leaving 13 bases between. The CDR3 DNA sequence: TGTGCCAGTCTCCTCTTATCCGGAAACACCATATATTTT. It encodes CASLLLSGNTIYF.

This clonotype was detected only a few times. This chain joins TRBV12-3 or TRBV12-4 and TRBJ2-5, with 7 bases matching TRBD2. J gave up 1 base and V 4 bases, and 0 bases lay outside the gene matches. CDR3 length: 13 residues. The DNA of the CDR3 is TGTGCCAGCAGTTCTAGCGGCCAAGAGACCCAGTACTTC. Translated: CASSSSGQETQYF.

The chain has TRBV7-2 and TRBJ1-2, with D hard to call. CDR1 is SGHTA and CDR2 is FQGNSA in the germline V gene. V was cut by 1 base and J by 10 bases, with 7 bases left in between. The CDR3 covers 11 residues. CDR3 amino acids: CASSLVRAYTF. The CDR3 DNA follows: TGTGCCAGCAGCTTAGTAAGAGCCTACACCTTC.

The V and J genes are TRBV6-5 and TRBJ1-1; D uncertain. The CDR3 totals 13 residues. V dropped 8 bases and J dropped 2 bases, with 12 bases sitting between them. In germline, CDR1 is MNHEY, CDR2 SVGAGI. As DNA, the CDR3 is TGTGCCAGCGTTACTAACTTTAACACTGAAGCTTTCTTT. It translates to CASVTNFNTEAFF.

This clonotype turned up a few times. CDR3 sequence reads: CASRGRAPETQYF. The CDR3 DNA reads TGTGCCAGCAGGGGGCGCGCCCCGGAGACCCAGTACTTC. This chain links TRBV28 with TRBJ2-5; tentative D call: TRBD1 (5 bases). The CDR3 has 13 amino acids. Germline CDR1 is MDHEN and CDR2 is SYDVKM. The V gene lost 6 bases and the J gene lost 5 bases, with 13 bases spanning the gap.

There are a few counts of this clonotype. This chain links TRBV7-2 with TRBJ2-7, with 8 bases lining up with TRBD2. V lost 1 base, J lost 4 bases, and 3 bases stayed unmatched. The germline gives CDR1 SGHTA, CDR2 FQGNSA. The CDR3 length is 14 residues. CDR3 residues: CASSLDPSGYEQYV. Written as DNA, the CDR3 is TGTGCCAGCAGCTTAGATCCTAGCGGGTACGAGCAGTACGTC.

This clonotype was seen only a few times. The chain couples TRBV5-1 to TRBJ2-5; D is unclear. Per germline, CDR1 SGHRS and CDR2 YFSETQ. This CDR3 contains 12 residues. V lost 4 bases and J 5 bases, leaving 9 bases between the germline ends. The CDR3 protein is CASSLQEETQYF. The DNA for the CDR3 is TGCGCCAGCAGCCTACAAGAGGAGACCCAGTACTTC.

This clonotype has ten or more counts. V usage is TRBV7-9 and J usage is TRBJ2-1; TRBD2 aligns across 13 bases. The germline V gene has CDR1 SEHNR and CDR2 FQNEAQ (reference sequence). The CDR3 sequence is 20 residues long. Losses at the gene ends were 4 bases for V and 0 bases for J; bases not matched to a gene: 12. CDR3 nucleotides: TGTGCCAGCAGCTCCCGACTAGCGGGGGGCAGAACTAGCTCCTACAATGAGCAGTTCTTC. As protein: CASSSRLAGGRTSSYNEQFF.

The chain employs TRBV12-5 and TRBJ1-1; 7 bases map to TRBD1. This CDR3 spans 16 amino acids. Losses at the gene ends were 5 bases for V and 2 bases for J; bases not matched to a gene: 11. CDR1 LGHNT and CDR2 FRNRAP come from the germline V gene. The DNA of the CDR3 is TGTGCTAGTGGTCTACTTCTTAGGGGGCTTAACACTGAAGCTTTCTTT. It translates to CASGLLLRGLNTEAFF.

The chain joins TRBV3-1 to TRBJ2-3; 7 positions agree with TRBD1. Looked up from germline, CDR1 is LGHDT and CDR2 is YNNKEL (reference sequence). V trimming: 1 base; J trimming: 8 bases; junction bases outside the gene matches: 6. The length of the CDR3 is 14 residues. The CDR3 DNA reads as TGTGCCAGCAGCCAAGGGACAGGCAGGGGTACGCAGTATTTT. Translation gives CASSQGTGRGTQYF.

In its sample, this clonotype was seen a few times. The genes are TRBV14 and TRBJ2-5, with a weak D call TRBD1 (5 bases). V was shortened by 3 bases and J by 0 bases, with 8 bases between the two germline ends. From germline, CDR1 is SGHDN and CDR2 FVKESK. This CDR3 spans 14 amino acids. CDR3 in DNA: TGTGCCAGCAGCCATCCAGGGTACCAAGAGACCCAGTACTTC. Its translation: CASSHPGYQETQYF. Variable domain in full (rest from reference TRBV14 and TRBJ2-5): EAGVTQFPSHSVIEKGQTVTLRCDPISGHDNLYWYRRVMGKEIKFLLHFVKESKQDESGMPNNRFLAERTGGTYSTLKVQPAELEDSGVYFCASSHPGYQETQYFGPGTRLLVL.

This chain joins TRBV6-5 and TRBJ1-5, with D possibly matching TRBD1 (5 bases). In germline, CDR1 is MNHEY, CDR2 SVGAGI. Trimming shortened V by 6 bases and J by 0 bases, and 12 bases separated the two germline ends. The CDR3 covers 15 residues. CDR3 in amino acids: CASRRAGASNQPQHF. In nucleotides, the CDR3 is TGTGCCAGCAGACGCGCCGGGGCTAGCAATCAGCCCCAGCATTTT.

The rearrangement joins TRBV2 to TRBJ2-1; D gene unclear. Germline V gene lookup returns CDR1 SNHLY and CDR2 FYNNEI. The CDR3 extends over 14 amino acids. Trimming pared 0 bases from V and 10 bases from J, leaving 13 bases between. CDR3 sequence (DNA): TGTGCCAGCAGTGAAGCATCTTGGGCCGCCGAGCAGTTCTTC. Residues: CASSEASWAAEQFF.